This T cell receptor (beta chain) stems from a study of T cell responses to AZD1222 COVID-19 vaccine. The study, taken as a whole, reports: Variant regions that are unmutated are reportedly the target of nearly half of spike-specific TCRs. Clonal diversity was possibly underestimated, and the donors were mostly white British, with more females. A rise in Spike-specific TCR breadth and depth followed two AZD1222 doses.

Profiled with immunoSEQ multiplex PCR; TCRdb holds only in-frame clones, not every one. The table lists fewer than 120,000 clones, about 87% of them singletons. V gave up 5 bases and J gave up 3 bases, with 16 bases separating them. Germline V lookup: CDR1 SGHTA, CDR2 FQGNSA. The CDR3 has 15 amino acids. This clone was seen only once. Its target is unknown. The TCR originated in an adult in good health. The gene calls are TRBV7-2 and TRBJ1-1, with D unclear. The sequenced sample was peripheral blood, obtained on day 0 of AZD1222 vaccination. CDR3 in amino acids: CASSLRAGKDTEAFF. The CDR3, as DNA: TGTGCCAGCAGCCTAAGGGCGGGTAAGGACACTGAAGCTTTCTTT.